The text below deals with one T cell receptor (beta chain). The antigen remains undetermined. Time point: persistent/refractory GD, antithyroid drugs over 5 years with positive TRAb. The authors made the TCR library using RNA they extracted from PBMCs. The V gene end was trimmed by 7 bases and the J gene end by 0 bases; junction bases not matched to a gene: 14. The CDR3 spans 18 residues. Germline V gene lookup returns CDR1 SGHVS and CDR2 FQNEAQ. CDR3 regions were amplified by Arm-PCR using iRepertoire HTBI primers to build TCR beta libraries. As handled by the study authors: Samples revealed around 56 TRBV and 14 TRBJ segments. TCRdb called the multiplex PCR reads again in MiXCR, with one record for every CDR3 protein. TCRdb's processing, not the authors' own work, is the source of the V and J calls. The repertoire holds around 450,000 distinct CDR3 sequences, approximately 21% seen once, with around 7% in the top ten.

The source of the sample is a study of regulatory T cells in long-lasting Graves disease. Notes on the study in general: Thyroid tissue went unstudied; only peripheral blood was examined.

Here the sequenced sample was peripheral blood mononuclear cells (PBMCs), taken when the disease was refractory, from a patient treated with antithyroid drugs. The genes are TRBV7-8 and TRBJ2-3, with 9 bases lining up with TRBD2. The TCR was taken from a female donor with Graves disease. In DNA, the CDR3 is TGTGCCAGCAAGGGGGGGTACGGACTAGCGAGAAGCACAGATACGCAGTATTTT. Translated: CASKGGYGLARSTDTQYF.